The 11 T cell receptor beta chains presented below share a single source sample, sequenced in a study of cytomegalovirus exposure and HLA in healthy donors. PCR primers comprised 60 Vbeta and 13 Jbeta primers. Produced via immunoSEQ multiplex PCR; TCRdb's table is partial and in-frame only. This table holds 120,000 or so clones, 83% found once. Specimen: PBMCs. The receptors derive from a woman aged 40-49 years in good health and CMV-seropositive.

The chain couples TRBV29-1 to TRBJ2-7; 10 positions match TRBD1. The CDR3 extends over 13 amino acids. The germline CDR1 and CDR2 sequences are SQVTM and ANQGSEA. The trim removed 4 bases at V and 5 bases at J, leaving 5 bases unmatched. This chain's CDR3 is CSVAPGTGDEQYF. Written as DNA, the CDR3 is TGCAGCGTTGCTCCCGGGACAGGGGACGAGCAGTACTTC.

This chain connects TRBV27 to TRBJ2-3; TRBD2 matches at 10 bases. Germline V lookup: CDR1 MNHEY, CDR2 SMNVEV (reference sequence). The CDR3 totals 16 residues. Trimming took 3 bases from V and 4 from J; bases not matched to a gene: 7. CDR3 sequence reads: CASSFSGRAGPDTQYF. Here the CDR3 DNA reads TGTGCCAGCAGTTTCAGCGGGAGGGCCGGCCCAGATACGCAGTATTTT.

The V gene is TRBV6-6, the J gene TRBJ2-5; D is unclear. The CDR3 has 14 residues. V shed 0 bases and J shed 1 base, with 6 bases lying between them. Germline CDR1 and CDR2: MNHNY and SVGAGI (reference sequence). The CDR3 DNA is TGTGCCAGCAGTTACTCGCAGGTCCAAGAGACCCAGTACTTC. This gives the protein CASSYSQVQETQYF.

The gene calls are TRBV6-1 and TRBJ1-1; D not certain. CDR1 and CDR2 (germline): MNHNS, SASEGT. The CDR3 covers 15 residues. V was shortened by 2 bases and J by 4 bases, with 14 bases between the two germline ends. CDR3 nucleotides: TGTGCCAGCAGTGAAAGGTTCGATGGAGGCACTGAAGCTTTCTTT. Its protein product is CASSERFDGGTEAFF.

CDR3 in DNA: TGCGCCAGCAGCCAAGAAGGAAGCGGGAGGCCGGGCACAGATACGCAGTATTTT. This codes for CASSQEGSGRPGTDTQYF. The chain has TRBV4-3 and TRBJ2-3; 9 positions agree with TRBD2. V was clipped by 0 bases and J by 1 base; unmatched bases: 8. CDR1 LGHNA and CDR2 YSLEER come from the germline V gene. The CDR3 consists of 18 residues.

The chain couples TRBV6-4 to TRBJ2-1; 9 bases map to TRBD1. With V trimmed by 2 bases and J by 4 bases, 3 bases remained unmatched. In germline, CDR1 is MRHNA, CDR2 SNTAGT. CDR3 size: 15 residues. The CDR3 nucleotides are TGTGCCAGCAGTGACACAGGGGGCGCTTACAATGAGCAGTTCTTC. It translates to CASSDTGGAYNEQFF.

The V and J genes are TRBV7-9 and TRBJ2-7; possible D gene TRBD1, 5 bases. The CDR3 spans 14 residues. Germline CDR1 reads SEHNR; CDR2 reads FQNEAQ (reference sequence). The ends were cut back, 10 bases at V and 2 bases at J, with 18 bases in the middle. In DNA, the CDR3 is TGTGCCATTACGACCCAACAGGCGACCTACGAGCAGTACTTC. It yields the protein CAITTQQATYEQYF.

V usage is TRBV19 and J usage is TRBJ1-4; a possible D gene is TRBD1 (6 bases). V lost 7 bases and J lost 5, with 14 bases in between. Germline V gene sequence: CDR1 LNHDA, CDR2 SQIVND (reference sequence). There are 14 residues in the CDR3. CDR3 protein: CASTGGRRNEKLFF. CDR3 DNA sequence: TGTGCCAGTACCGGGGGGCGGAGGAATGAAAAACTGTTTTTT.

V usage is TRBV6-1 and J usage is TRBJ2-1; 14 nucleotides line up with TRBD2. Germline loops: CDR1 MNHNS, CDR2 SASEGT. Trimming took 3 bases from V and 9 from J; bases not matched to a gene: 7. CDR3 length equals 16 residues. The CDR3 loop reads CASSDLGLAGEAEQFF. The CDR3 region has the DNA TGTGCCAGCAGTGACCTGGGACTAGCGGGAGAGGCTGAGCAGTTCTTC.

The V gene is TRBV5-4, the J gene TRBJ1-1, with D perhaps matching TRBD1 (6 bases). CDR3 length: 11 amino acids. Germline V gene sequence: CDR1 SGHNT, CDR2 YYREEE (reference sequence). Trimming removed 4 bases at V and 5 bases at J, with 6 bases between. This CDR3 reads CASSRGTEAFF. The CDR3 nucleotides are TGTGCCAGCAGCAGGGGGACTGAAGCTTTCTTT.

The chain has TRBV21-1 and TRBJ1-3; the table gives TRBD1 as D, unverified against the DNA. TRBV21-1 is a pseudogene. This CDR3 contains 10 residues. The CDR3 protein is CARGVDTIYF. The CDR3 nucleotides are TGTGCCAGAGGGGTGGACACCATATATTTT.